This TCR beta chain is from a study of blood T cell repertoires in COVID-19. Generated by immunoSEQ multiplex PCR, the TCRdb table keeps only in-frame clones and is missing some. Found here are around 120,000 clones, roughly 91% of them singletons; the top ten hold more than 1.5%. This clone came up once. Germline lookup yields CDR1 SGHDT and CDR2 YYEEEE. The ends lost 3 bases at V and 0 bases at J; junction bases unmatched: 8. CDR3 length: 17 amino acids. The receptor was isolated from a human donor in a cohort sampled during active COVID-19. Sequenced sample: peripheral blood. The chain employs TRBV5-6 and TRBJ1-2; 10 nucleotides line up with TRBD1. CDR3 in amino acids: CASSSGGQGIPNYGYTF. For the CDR3, the DNA is TGTGCCAGCAGCTCCGGGGGACAGGGGATACCTAACTATGGCTACACCTTC.